A selection of T cell receptor beta chains follows, all from one sample in a study of CXCR3-negative and CXCR3-positive naive CD8 T cells. Using the 5' RACE reads, TCRdb records one entry per CDR3 protein without DNA. This sample carries about 2,700 distinct CDR3 sequences, with roughly 2.2% going to the ten biggest clones. Source material: naive CXCR3+ CD8+ T cells from blood. These receptors were obtained from a human donor in good health. Some clones in this sample may be carry-over from other donors' samples. The CDR3 runs from the conserved cysteine through the conserved F or W. The order of the fields is J gene, V gene, clone size, CDR3 protein. Size is omitted from some rows. Given values are once, few, many or a class for expanded clones.

J: TRBJ2-1
V: TRBV4-3
size: medium-sized
CDR3: CASSQGIAGDNEQFF

J: TRBJ2-1
V: TRBV11-2
size: NA
CDR3: CASSNQNEQFF

J: TRBJ2-1
V: TRBV6-2/TRBV6-3
size: medium-sized
CDR3: CASGGLLGANEQFF

J: TRBJ2-7
V: TRBV7-8
size: medium-sized
CDR3: CASSTSSYEQYF

J: TRBJ2-1
V: TRBV27
size: medium-sized
CDR3: CASSFRSSGRNPYNEQFF

J: TRBJ2-1
V: TRBV10-3
size: medium-sized
CDR3: CAISENSGNNEQFF

J: TRBJ1-1
V: TRBV20-1
size: medium-sized
CDR3: CSASPGATEAFF

J: TRBJ1-1
V: TRBV29-1
size: NA
CDR3: CNSPPERSTEAFF

J: TRBJ2-1
V: TRBV6-4
size: medium-sized
CDR3: CASSQTSGPYNEQFF

J: TRBJ2-5
V: TRBV29-1
size: NA
CDR3: CSVELGGAETQYF

J: TRBJ2-5
V: TRBV13
size: NA
CDR3: CASSSQGTLQETQYF

J: TRBJ2-7
V: TRBV7-9
size: medium-sized
CDR3: CASSLGAGDEQYF

J: TRBJ2-1
V: TRBV5-1
size: NA
CDR3: CASSFGTGNEQFF

J: TRBJ2-3
V: TRBV2
size: NA
CDR3: CASNRGNTDTQYF

J: TRBJ2-3
V: TRBV5-1
size: medium-sized
CDR3: CASSVRDEGDTQYF

J: TRBJ2-4
V: TRBV29-1
size: medium-sized
CDR3: CSAWTGVENIQYF

J: TRBJ2-1
V: TRBV29-1
size: medium-sized
CDR3: CSTLAMSSYNEQFF

J: TRBJ2-7
V: TRBV29-1
size: NA
CDR3: CSVTETYEQYF

J: TRBJ2-1
V: TRBV4-3
size: medium-sized
CDR3: CASSQDGLAGGDTYNEQFF

J: TRBJ2-1
V: TRBV9
size: large
CDR3: CASSGSAAFYNEQFF

J: TRBJ1-5
V: TRBV21-1
size: NA
CDR3: CASTWTPDQPQHF

J: TRBJ2-1
V: TRBV7-9
size: medium-sized
CDR3: CASSSSGTYNEQFF

J: TRBJ2-2
V: TRBV20-1
size: medium-sized
CDR3: CSARPLLSVPNTGELFF

J: TRBJ2-7
V: TRBV12-3/TRBV12-4
size: medium-sized
CDR3: CASSLRLAGGPVQYEQYF

J: TRBJ1-1
V: TRBV20-1
size: medium-sized
CDR3: CSARELNTEAFF

J: TRBJ1-2
V: TRBV20-1
size: NA
CDR3: CSAQQGSDYGYTF

J: TRBJ2-1
V: TRBV9
size: large
CDR3: CASSVASGNDNEQFF

J: TRBJ1-1
V: TRBV12-3/TRBV12-4
size: NA
CDR3: CASSFGRGRTEAFF

J: TRBJ2-1
V: TRBV27
size: medium-sized
CDR3: CASSLLGNEQFF

J: TRBJ2-1
V: TRBV27
size: medium-sized
CDR3: CASSFGAYEFF

J: TRBJ1-2
V: TRBV20-1
size: medium-sized
CDR3: CSARDEGTGIFGYTF

J: TRBJ2-7
V: TRBV7-8
size: medium-sized
CDR3: CASSALGGTGTDTYEQYF

J: TRBJ2-5
V: TRBV29-1
size: medium-sized
CDR3: CSVRTGAETQYF

J: TRBJ2-5
V: TRBV19
size: large
CDR3: CASDLGQGSPETQYF

J: TRBJ2-5
V: TRBV14
size: medium-sized
CDR3: CASSHQGNQETQYF

J: TRBJ2-5
V: TRBV19
size: NA
CDR3: CASNAGGPGIGETQYF

J: TRBJ2-7
V: TRBV29-1
size: medium-sized
CDR3: CSVEKAGELLEQYF

J: TRBJ2-7
V: TRBV12-3/TRBV12-4
size: medium-sized
CDR3: CASSGDRGYEQYF

J: TRBJ2-5
V: TRBV18
size: medium-sized
CDR3: CASSQTHRVWETQYF

J: TRBJ2-7
V: TRBV5-1
size: NA
CDR3: CASSLESAYEQYF

J: TRBJ1-1
V: TRBV29-1
size: medium-sized
CDR3: CSVEDRMNTEAFF

J: TRBJ1-1
V: TRBV25-1
size: NA
CDR3: CASSDGTGMAEAFF

J: TRBJ1-2
V: TRBV29-1
size: medium-sized
CDR3: CSGADRGVGGYTF

J: TRBJ2-7
V: TRBV7-9
size: medium-sized
CDR3: CASSLVGVEQYF

J: TRBJ1-1
V: TRBV6-5
size: large
CDR3: CASTENGGTEAFF

J: TRBJ2-7
V: TRBV5-1
size: medium-sized
CDR3: CASSFQSSYEQYF

J: TRBJ2-1
V: TRBV5-1
size: large
CDR3: CASSSGTSGPNEQFF

J: TRBJ2-3
V: TRBV10-2
size: medium-sized
CDR3: CASSAAGTSGGDTQYF

J: TRBJ1-6
V: TRBV6-5
size: medium-sized
CDR3: CASSYSPGTNSPLHF

J: TRBJ1-2
V: TRBV20-1
size: medium-sized
CDR3: CSATTTGDGGYTF

J: TRBJ2-5
V: TRBV6-2/TRBV6-3
size: NA
CDR3: CASRGKVPGFEQETQYF

J: TRBJ2-4
V: TRBV11-1
size: large
CDR3: CASSQGQGGIIQYF

J: TRBJ1-1
V: TRBV29-1
size: medium-sized
CDR3: CSGLRMSVNTEAFF

J: TRBJ1-1
V: TRBV15
size: medium-sized
CDR3: CATSRDRARGTEAFF

J: TRBJ2-1
V: TRBV6-4
size: large
CDR3: CASSQTSGAYNEQFF